This T cell receptor beta chain was retrieved from a study of PD-1 blockade in classical Hodgkin lymphoma. Whole-study findings and limits: Whereas CD4+ TCR diversity had risen significantly by C4D1, CD8+ TCR diversity had not. Anyone who began nivolumab under 1 year after ASCT was excluded.

The time point denotes: cycle 4 day 1 (C4D1), after less than 7 weeks of nivolumab. Each patient experienced a relapse that followed autologous stem cell transplantation, and brentuximab vedotin exposure varied. Using magnetic negative selection, the CD4+ T cells were separated out of thawed PBMCs. In the case of this clone: No antigen is known for it.

V gave up 4 bases and J gave up 2 bases, with 8 bases separating them. The CDR3 runs 14 residues. The germline V gene has CDR1 MNHNS and CDR2 SASEGT. Using immunoSEQ multiplex PCR, the repertoire was profiled, and TCRdb retains in-frame clones only, with some absent. The sample shows some 30,000 clones, 75% to 90% of them seen only once. The sample in question was CD4+ T cells from blood, obtained before the fourth cycle of nivolumab. This TCR derives from a human donor with classical Hodgkin lymphoma. The chain has TRBV6-1 and TRBJ2-2; D remains ambiguous. The CDR3 region is CASSGQTNTGELFF. CDR3 bases: TGTGCCAGCAGTGGACAAACTAACACCGGGGAGCTGTTTTTT.